Each of the 16 T cell receptor beta chains below was sequenced from the same sample in a study of CD8 T cells in Susac syndrome (dated by TCRdb to between 2017 and 2020). Library prep was done by the immunoSEQ multiplex PCR assay. RNA was extracted with the RNeasy kit and roughly 0.45 to 1 ug was reverse transcribed using random hexamers. TCRdb ran its own pipeline on the public reads, namely fastp trimming at Q25 and MiXCR clone calling, and kept in-frame beta chains. For every CDR3 protein sequence, its rows merge into one entry that carries the most common genes and DNA. Within this sample are some 100,000 distinct CDR3 sequences, with about 95% of them counted one time only. The top ten clonotypes cover around 0.1% of the sample. The sample was CD4+ T cells from PBMCs. These receptors were collected from a human donor in good health.

The genes are TRBV18 and TRBJ1-5; possibly TRBD1 for D (6 bases). The CDR3 covers 13 residues. The germline V and J ends were trimmed by 3 bases and 8 bases, with 11 bases remaining between them. CDR1 KGHSH and CDR2 LQKENI come from the germline V gene. CDR3 loop: CASSPQGQEPQHF. CDR3 DNA sequence: TGTGCCAGCTCACCCCAGGGGCAGGAGCCCCAGCATTTT.

V gene TRBV29-1 combines with J gene TRBJ2-7; 10 nucleotides line up with TRBD2. In germline, CDR1 is SQVTM, CDR2 ANQGSEA. The CDR3 covers 15 residues. V was pared by 3 bases and J by 2 bases, with 7 bases of the junction left unmatched. The CDR3 DNA is TGCAGCGTTGAGGGAGGTAGCGGGGGGCCCTACGAGCAGTACTTC. Translated, it gives CSVEGGSGGPYEQYF.

This rearrangement joins TRBV10-2 to TRBJ2-6; D uncertain. Germline CDR1 and CDR2: WSHSY and SAAADI. V was pared by 3 bases and J by 0 bases, with 6 bases between. The CDR3 loop spans 15 amino acids. The CDR3 DNA reads as TGCGCCAGCAGTGATGCGGACTCTGGGGCCAACGTCCTGACTTTC. Protein product: CASSDADSGANVLTF.

This rearrangement joins TRBV29-1 to TRBJ1-2; D is unclear. The CDR3 contains 12 residues. Trimming stripped 4 bases from V and 10 bases from J, with 16 bases between. Germline values: CDR1 SQVTM, CDR2 ANQGSEA. As DNA, the CDR3 is TGCAGCGTTGGGGGTCTGTTTGGAAACTACACCTTC. It is translated as CSVGGLFGNYTF.

The chain employs TRBV4-1 and TRBJ2-3; 9 bases are a match to TRBD1. Looked up from germline, CDR1 is MGHRA and CDR2 is YSYEKL. V lost 1 base, J lost 1 base, and 15 bases stayed unmatched. This CDR3 is built from 20 residues. The CDR3 region has the DNA TGCGCCAGCAGCCAAGCTACGGTCCCGGGACAGGGTGGTGGCACAGATACGCAGTATTTT. This translates into CASSQATVPGQGGGTDTQYF.

The chain carries TRBV3-1 and TRBJ1-1; D remains ambiguous. The CDR3 is 12 amino acids. V lost 1 base and J lost 4, with 4 bases in between. Germline values: CDR1 LGHDT, CDR2 YNNKEL (reference sequence). This chain's CDR3 is CASSQGVTEAFF. CDR3 DNA: TGTGCCAGCAGCCAAGGGGTCACTGAAGCTTTCTTT.

CDR3 region: CASSGSTRGSPYEQYF. CDR3 in DNA: TGTGCCAGCAGTGGATCGACCAGGGGGAGCCCCTACGAGCAGTACTTC. The rearrangement links TRBV6-1 to TRBJ2-7, with 7 bases that match TRBD1. J lost 2 bases, V lost 4 bases, and 11 bases had no gene match. This CDR3 region has 16 residues. Per germline, CDR1 MNHNS and CDR2 SASEGT.

The V and J genes are TRBV29-1 and TRBJ2-5, with D tentatively TRBD1 (6 bases). The V and J ends lost 5 bases and 4 bases respectively, with 20 bases between them. CDR3 length: 15 amino acids. CDR1 SQVTM and CDR2 ANQGSEA come from the germline V gene. The CDR3 region has the DNA TGCAGCGTTTCAAAGTCAGGTGGGGGCACAGAGACCCAGTACTTC. Its protein product is CSVSKSGGGTETQYF.

The chain joins TRBV5-5 to TRBJ2-7, with 10 bases aligning to TRBD1. CDR3 length equals 14 residues. The V and J ends lost 2 bases and 6 bases, in that order; junction bases with no gene match: 5. Germline loops: CDR1 SGHKS, CDR2 YYEKEE (reference sequence). This chain's CDR3 is CASSFKGQGSEQYF. The CDR3 DNA is TGTGCCAGCAGCTTCAAGGGACAGGGGTCCGAGCAGTACTTC. Full variable domain (outside the CDR3, taken from reference TRBV5-5 and TRBJ2-7): DAGVTQSPTHLIKTRGQQVTLRCSPISGHKSVSWYQQVLGQGPQFIFQYYEKEERGRGNFPDRFSARQFPNYSSELNVNALLLGDSALYLCASSFKGQGSEQYFGPGTRLTVT.

The chain joins TRBV29-1 to TRBJ1-5; the D is unclear. Per the germline V gene, CDR1 is SQVTM and CDR2 is ANQGSEA. The length of the CDR3 is 13 residues. V lost 4 bases to trimming and J lost 8 bases, with 15 bases between them. The CDR3 DNA reads TGCAGCGTTGGAGTCGGTCGTGGGAAGCCCCAGCATTTT. This codes for CSVGVGRGKPQHF.

This clonotype showed up just once. This chain uses TRBV19 with TRBJ2-3; D gene ambiguous. Germline V gives CDR1 LNHDA, CDR2 SQIVND (reference sequence). The CDR3 length is 14 residues. V lost 5 bases to trimming and J lost 0 bases, with 9 bases between them. Here the CDR3 reads CASSQGLSTDTQYF. CDR3 nucleotide sequence: TGTGCCAGTAGTCAAGGGCTGAGCACAGATACGCAGTATTTT. The full variable domain, its missing parts supplied by reference TRBV19 and TRBJ2-3, is DGGITQSPKYLFRKEGQNVTLSCEQNLNHDAMYWYRQDPGQGLRLIYYSQIVNDFQKGDIAEGYSVSREKKESFPLTVTSAQKNPTAFYLCASSQGLSTDTQYFGPGTRLTVL.

The chain uses TRBV7-3 and TRBJ1-1; D not resolved. The CDR3 is 13 amino acids. Germline lookup yields CDR1 SGHTA and CDR2 FQGTGA. V lost 0 bases, J lost 1 base, and 3 bases lay in between. The CDR3 nucleotides read TGTGCCAGCAGCTTAACATCGAACACTGAAGCTTTCTTT. It is translated as CASSLTSNTEAFF.

The chain combines TRBV28 with TRBJ1-5, with D perhaps TRBD1 (6 bases). This CDR3 region has 14 residues. From germline, CDR1 is MDHEN and CDR2 SYDVKM. Trimming pared 5 bases from V and 1 base from J, leaving 9 bases between. CDR3 DNA: TGTGCCAGCAGTGCAGGGGCGAGCAATCAGCCCCAGCATTTT. Its translation is CASSAGASNQPQHF.

The rearrangement joins TRBV29-1 to TRBJ2-3; 13 bases agree with TRBD2. V lost 6 bases to trimming and J lost 0 bases; unmatched junction nucleotides: 3. The length of the CDR3 is 15 residues. The germline CDR1 and CDR2 sequences are SQVTM and ANQGSEA. CDR3 protein: CSVGLAGTSTDTQYF. In DNA, the CDR3 is TGCAGCGTGGGACTAGCGGGGACTAGCACAGATACGCAGTATTTT.

J is TRBJ2-7 and V is TRBV27, with 7 bases lining up with TRBD1. The germline CDR1 and CDR2 sequences are MNHEY and SMNVEV (reference sequence). This CDR3 spans 14 amino acids. J was trimmed by 8 bases and V by 3 bases; bases with no gene match: 10. The DNA of the CDR3 is TGTGCCAGCAGTTTCGCCAACAGACAGGGCCAGCAGTACTTC. Protein product: CASSFANRQGQQYF.

This chain links TRBV20-1 with TRBJ2-7; D not resolved. The CDR3 has 13 residues. Germline V CDR1 and CDR2: DFQATT, SNEGSKA (reference sequence). V lost 1 base, J lost 1 base, and 8 bases lay in between. CDR3 nucleotide sequence: TGCAGTGCTAGAGCGCCGCCATCCTACGAGCAGTACTTC. This encodes CSARAPPSYEQYF.